One T cell receptor (beta chain) is described in this entry. Its cognate antigen is unknown. This sample was taken from a study of cytomegalovirus exposure and HLA in healthy donors. Germline CDR1 reads SEHNR; CDR2 reads FQNEAQ (reference sequence). This CDR3 region has 14 residues. V lost 9 bases and J 4 bases, leaving 16 bases between the germline ends. Study-level points and caveats: The authors listed over 150 TCR beta chains as cytomegalovirus-associated.

PCR used 60 Vbeta primers and 13 Jbeta primers. Method: immunoSEQ multiplex PCR; TCRdb's copy keeps in-frame clones and lacks some. The sample contains 150,000 to 200,000 clones, roughly 8.7% of which appear only once. The source material was PBMCs. The sequence was collected from a young woman in good health and CMV-seropositive. The V gene is TRBV7-9, the J gene TRBJ2-1; tentative D call: TRBD2 (6 bases). The CDR3 loop is CARERAGNYNEQFF. The CDR3 DNA reads as TGTGCCAGAGAACGGGCGGGAAATTACAATGAGCAGTTCTTC.